This T cell receptor (beta chain) stems from a study of cytomegalovirus exposure and HLA in healthy donors. About the study: Unique TCRs from HLA-typed donors, around 93 million of them, were held in an early data release. General study points: Clonal expansion, a later analysis showed, was greater in HLA-associated TCR beta chains than in equally common others. Another analysis was done later, and it associated around 16,000 TCR beta sequences with HLA alleles at 0.05 false discovery rate. A later look showed TCR association rates differing by HLA locus, highest for DRB1 and lowest for HLA-C.

Germline lookup yields CDR1 SGHNT and CDR2 YYREEE (reference sequence). V was shortened by 0 bases and J by 1 base, with 8 bases between the two germline ends. This CDR3 spans 15 amino acids. This PCR relied on a set of 60 Vbeta primers and 13 Jbeta primers. The table came from immunoSEQ multiplex PCR; TCRdb's copy has only in-frame clones and leaves some out. Of about 72,000 clones detected, approximately 75% appear once; the ten largest clones hold approximately 6.2%. About this clone itself: Its antigen is currently unknown.

The chain joins TRBV5-4 to TRBJ2-1; D gene ambiguous. The sample consisted of PBMCs. This receptor was identified in a human donor in good health. CDR3 nucleotide sequence: TGTGCCAGCAGCTTGGTCCCGACATCCTACAATGAGCAGTTCTTC. This encodes CASSLVPTSYNEQFF.